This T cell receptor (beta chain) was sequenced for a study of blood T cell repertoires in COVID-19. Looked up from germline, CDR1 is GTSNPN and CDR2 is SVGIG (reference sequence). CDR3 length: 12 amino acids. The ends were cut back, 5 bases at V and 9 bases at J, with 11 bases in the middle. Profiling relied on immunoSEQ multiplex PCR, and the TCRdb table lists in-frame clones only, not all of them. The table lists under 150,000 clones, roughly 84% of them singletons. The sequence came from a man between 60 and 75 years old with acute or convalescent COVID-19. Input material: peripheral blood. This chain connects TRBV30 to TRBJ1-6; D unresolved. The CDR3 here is CAWDRGGSPLHF. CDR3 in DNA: TGTGCCTGGGATCGAGGCGGTTCACCCCTCCACTTT.